The 2 T cell receptor beta chains below all came from one sample that was sequenced in a study of radiotherapy plus CTLA-4 blockade in lung cancer. Data came from immunoSEQ multiplex PCR; TCRdb stores just in-frame clones and leaves some out. The sample has around 59,000 clones; 72% are singletons. The sample consisted of peripheral blood, taken from a patient treated with radiotherapy plus ipilimumab. The source is a human donor with non-small cell lung cancer whose response to radiotherapy plus ipilimumab could not be evaluated.

J is TRBJ1-1 and V is TRBV5-5, with D possibly TRBD1 on 6 matching bases. The germline V and J ends were trimmed by 1 base and 1 base, with 20 bases remaining between them. Per germline, CDR1 SGHKS and CDR2 YYEKEE (reference sequence). The CDR3 is made up of 18 amino acids. CDR3 residues: CASSLFVLRGGANTEAFF. The CDR3 DNA follows: TGTGCCAGCAGCTTGTTTGTACTTCGTGGGGGCGCGAACACTGAAGCTTTCTTT.

V is TRBV30 and J is TRBJ2-1, with 7 bases aligning to TRBD1. The length of the CDR3 is 11 residues. Germline values: CDR1 GTSNPN, CDR2 SVGIG (reference sequence). Trimming took 0 bases from V and 11 from J; bases not matched to a gene: 1. The CDR3 is CAWSVQGKQFF. The DNA for the CDR3 is TGTGCCTGGAGTGTACAGGGGAAGCAGTTCTTC.